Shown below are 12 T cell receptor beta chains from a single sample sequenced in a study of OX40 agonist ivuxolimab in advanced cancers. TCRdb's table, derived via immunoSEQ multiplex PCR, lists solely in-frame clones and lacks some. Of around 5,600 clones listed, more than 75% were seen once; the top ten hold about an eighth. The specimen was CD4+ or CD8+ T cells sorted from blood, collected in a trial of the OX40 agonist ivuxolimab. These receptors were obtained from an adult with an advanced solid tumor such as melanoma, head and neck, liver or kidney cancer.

CDR3 DNA sequence: TGCGCCAGCAGCTTGGACGGGTCCTACGAGCAGTACTTC. It translates to CASSLDGSYEQYF. J is TRBJ2-7 and V is TRBV5-1; D gene unclear. Looked up from germline, CDR1 is SGHRS and CDR2 is YFSETQ. The CDR3 contains 13 residues. Between the trimmed V and J ends, which lost 0 bases and 1 base, there was a span of 5 bases.

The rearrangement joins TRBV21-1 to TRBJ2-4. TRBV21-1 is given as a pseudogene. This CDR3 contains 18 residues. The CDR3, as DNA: TGTGCCAGCAGCAAAGCAAAGGTAGATTCGCTAGCCAAAAACATTCAGTACTTC. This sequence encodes CASSKAKVDSLAKNIQYF.

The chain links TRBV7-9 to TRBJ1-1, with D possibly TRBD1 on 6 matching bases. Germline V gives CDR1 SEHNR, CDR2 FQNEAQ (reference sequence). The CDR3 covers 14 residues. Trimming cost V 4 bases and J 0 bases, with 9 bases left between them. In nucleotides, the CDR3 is TGTGCCAGCAGCTGGGGGGGCCTGAACACTGAAGCTTTCTTT. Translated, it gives CASSWGGLNTEAFF. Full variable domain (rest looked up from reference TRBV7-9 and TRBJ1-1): DTGVSQNPRHKITKRGQNVTFRCDPISEHNRLYWYRQTLGQGPEFLTYFQNEAQLEKSRLLSDRFSAERPKGSFSTLEIQRTEQGDSAMYLCASSWGGLNTEAFFGQGTRLTVV.

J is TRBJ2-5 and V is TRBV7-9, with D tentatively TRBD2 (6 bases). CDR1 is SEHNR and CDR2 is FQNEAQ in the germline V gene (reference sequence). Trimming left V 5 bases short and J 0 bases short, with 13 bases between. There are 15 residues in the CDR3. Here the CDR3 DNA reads TGTGCCAGCAGCCCCCCTTGGGGGGACCAAGAGACCCAGTACTTC. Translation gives CASSPPWGDQETQYF.

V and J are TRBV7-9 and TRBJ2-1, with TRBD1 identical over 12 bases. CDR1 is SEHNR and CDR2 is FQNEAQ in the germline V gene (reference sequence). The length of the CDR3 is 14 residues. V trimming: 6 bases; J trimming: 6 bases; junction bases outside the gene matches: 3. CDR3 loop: CASRPGQGANEQFF. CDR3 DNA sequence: TGTGCCAGCAGACCGGGACAGGGGGCCAATGAGCAGTTCTTC. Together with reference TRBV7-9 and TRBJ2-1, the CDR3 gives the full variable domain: DTGVSQNPRHKITKRGQNVTFRCDPISEHNRLYWYRQTLGQGPEFLTYFQNEAQLEKSRLLSDRFSAERPKGSFSTLEIQRTEQGDSAMYLCASRPGQGANEQFFGPGTRLTVL.

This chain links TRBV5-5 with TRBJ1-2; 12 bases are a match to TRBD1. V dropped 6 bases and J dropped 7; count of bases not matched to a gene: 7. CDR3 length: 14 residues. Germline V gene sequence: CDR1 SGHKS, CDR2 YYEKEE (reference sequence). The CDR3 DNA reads TGTGCCAGCAACCGGGGGACAGGGGGCCTTGGCTACACCTTC. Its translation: CASNRGTGGLGYTF.

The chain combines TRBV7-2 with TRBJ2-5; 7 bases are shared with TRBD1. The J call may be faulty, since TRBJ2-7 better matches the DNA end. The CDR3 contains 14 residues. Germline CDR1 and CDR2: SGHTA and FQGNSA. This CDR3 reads CASSAGTVYYEQYF. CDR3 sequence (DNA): TGTGCCAGCAGCGCCGGGACAGTCTACTACGAGCAGTACTTC.

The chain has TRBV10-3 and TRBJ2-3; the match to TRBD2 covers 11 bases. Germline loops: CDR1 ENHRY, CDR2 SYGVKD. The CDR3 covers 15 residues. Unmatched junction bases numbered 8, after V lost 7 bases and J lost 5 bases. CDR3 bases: TGTGCCATCAACCTTAGCGGGGGGGAAGGAGATACGCAGTATTTT. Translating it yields CAINLSGGEGDTQYF.

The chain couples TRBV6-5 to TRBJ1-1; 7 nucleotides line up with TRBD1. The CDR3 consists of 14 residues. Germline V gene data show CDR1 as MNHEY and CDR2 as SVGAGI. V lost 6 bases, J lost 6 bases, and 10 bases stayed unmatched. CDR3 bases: TGTGCCAGCAGCGACCCCAGGGGGGTAGCTGAAGCTTTCTTT. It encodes CASSDPRGVAEAFF.

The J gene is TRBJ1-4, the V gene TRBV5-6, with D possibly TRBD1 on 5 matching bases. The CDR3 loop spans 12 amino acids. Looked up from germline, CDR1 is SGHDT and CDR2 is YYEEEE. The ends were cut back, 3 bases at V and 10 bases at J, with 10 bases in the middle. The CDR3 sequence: CASSYGDGKLFF. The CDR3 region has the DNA TGTGCCAGCAGCTACGGGGACGGAAAACTGTTTTTT.

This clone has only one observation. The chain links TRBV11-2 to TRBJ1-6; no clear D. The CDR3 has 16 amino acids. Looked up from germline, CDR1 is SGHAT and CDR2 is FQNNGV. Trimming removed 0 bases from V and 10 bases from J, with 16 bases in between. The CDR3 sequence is CASSLDGLPPGSPLHF. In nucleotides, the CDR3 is TGTGCCAGCAGCTTAGATGGTCTACCCCCGGGCTCACCCCTCCACTTT.

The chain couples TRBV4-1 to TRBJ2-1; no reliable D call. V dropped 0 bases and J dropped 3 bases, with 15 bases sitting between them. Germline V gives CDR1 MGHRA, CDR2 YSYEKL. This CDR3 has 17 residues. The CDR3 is CASSQDPDETLYNEQFF. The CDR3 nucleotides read TGCGCCAGCAGCCAAGATCCAGACGAAACCCTCTACAATGAGCAGTTCTTC.